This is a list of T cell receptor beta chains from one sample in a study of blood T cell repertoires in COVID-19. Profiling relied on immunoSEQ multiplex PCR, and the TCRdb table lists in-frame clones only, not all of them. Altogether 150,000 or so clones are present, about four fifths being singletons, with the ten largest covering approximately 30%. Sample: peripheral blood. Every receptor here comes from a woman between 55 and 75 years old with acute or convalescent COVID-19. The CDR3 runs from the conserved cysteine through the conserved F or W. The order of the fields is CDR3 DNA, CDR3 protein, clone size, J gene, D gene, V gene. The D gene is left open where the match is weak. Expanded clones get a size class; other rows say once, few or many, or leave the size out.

cdr3_nt: TGTGCCACCAGCAGAGATCCATCCTACGAGCAGTACTTC
cdr3_aa: CATSRDPSYEQYF
clone_size: once
j_call: TRBJ2-7
d_call: .
v_call: TRBV15

cdr3_nt: TGTGCCAGCACCTCTACAGGGGGGGCACCTGAAGCTTTCTTT
cdr3_aa: CASTSTGGAPEAFF
clone_size: .
j_call: TRBJ1-1
d_call: TRBD1
v_call: TRBV5-6

cdr3_nt: TGTGCCTGGTTGGGGGCGGGTATAAAGAACACTGAAGCTTTCTTT
cdr3_aa: CAWLGAGIKNTEAFF
clone_size: .
j_call: TRBJ1-1
d_call: .
v_call: TRBV30

cdr3_nt: TGTGCCAGCAGTTACTCTCAGGGGGTCAGAACAGATACGCAGTATTTT
cdr3_aa: CASSYSQGVRTDTQYF
clone_size: .
j_call: TRBJ2-3
d_call: TRBD1
v_call: TRBV6-2/TRBV6-3

cdr3_nt: TGTGCCAGCAGTGGTTCCTCAGGATGGAATTCACCCCTCCACTTT
cdr3_aa: CASSGSSGWNSPLHF
clone_size: .
j_call: TRBJ1-6
d_call: .
v_call: TRBV6-4

cdr3_nt: TGTGCCAGCAGCCCCCCTGGAGGGATGGGTTATGGCTACACCTTC
cdr3_aa: CASSPPGGMGYGYTF
clone_size: .
j_call: TRBJ1-2
d_call: .
v_call: TRBV2

cdr3_nt: TGCGCCAGCAGCCCTCAACAGGGTTCAGAGACCCAGTACTTC
cdr3_aa: CASSPQQGSETQYF
clone_size: once
j_call: TRBJ2-5
d_call: .
v_call: TRBV4-1

cdr3_nt: TGTGCCAGCAGCCGTAAGACTAGCCGGGAGACCCAGTACTTC
cdr3_aa: CASSRKTSRETQYF
clone_size: .
j_call: TRBJ2-5
d_call: TRBD2
v_call: TRBV3-1/TRBV3-2

cdr3_nt: TGTGCCAGCAGCCAAACTCGGACAGGGGACACCGGGGAGCTGTTTTTT
cdr3_aa: CASSQTRTGDTGELFF
clone_size: .
j_call: TRBJ2-2
d_call: TRBD1
v_call: TRBV3-1/TRBV3-2

cdr3_nt: TGTGCCAGCAGCCAGGCCGGAGAGGGGGTGTTTGAAGAGACCCAGTACTTC
cdr3_aa: CASSQAGEGVFEETQYF
clone_size: .
j_call: TRBJ2-5
d_call: .
v_call: TRBV5-4